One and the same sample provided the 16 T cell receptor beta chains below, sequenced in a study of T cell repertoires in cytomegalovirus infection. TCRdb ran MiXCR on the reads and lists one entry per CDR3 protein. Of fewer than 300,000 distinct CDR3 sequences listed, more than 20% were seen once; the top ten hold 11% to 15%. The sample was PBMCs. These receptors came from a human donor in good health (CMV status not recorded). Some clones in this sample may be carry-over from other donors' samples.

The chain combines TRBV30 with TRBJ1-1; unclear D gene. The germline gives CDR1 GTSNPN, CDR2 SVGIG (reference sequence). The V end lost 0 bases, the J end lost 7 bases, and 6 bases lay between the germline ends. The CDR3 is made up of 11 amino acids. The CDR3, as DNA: TGTGCCTGGAGTGTACAGCTTGAAGCTTTCTTT. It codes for CAWSVQLEAFF. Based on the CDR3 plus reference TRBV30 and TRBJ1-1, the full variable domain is SQTIHQWPATLVQPVGSPLSLECTVEGTSNPNLYWYRQAAGRGLQLLFYSVGIGQISSEVPQNLSASRPQDRQFILSSKKLLLSDSGFYLCAWSVQLEAFFGQGTRLTVV.

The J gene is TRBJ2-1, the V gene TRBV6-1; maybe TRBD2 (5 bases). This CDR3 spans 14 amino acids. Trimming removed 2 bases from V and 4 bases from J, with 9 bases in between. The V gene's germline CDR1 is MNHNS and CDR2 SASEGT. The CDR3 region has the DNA TGTGCCAGCAGTGAATACAGAGGGTACAATGAGCAGTTCTTC. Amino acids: CASSEYRGYNEQFF.

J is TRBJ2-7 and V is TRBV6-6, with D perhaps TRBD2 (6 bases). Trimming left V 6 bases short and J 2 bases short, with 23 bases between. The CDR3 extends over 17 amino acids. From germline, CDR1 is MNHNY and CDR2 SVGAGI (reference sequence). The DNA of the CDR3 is TGTGCCAGCAGCCCCGCTAGGAGGGGTGATGGTCCCTACGAGCAGTACGTC. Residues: CASSPARRGDGPYEQYV.

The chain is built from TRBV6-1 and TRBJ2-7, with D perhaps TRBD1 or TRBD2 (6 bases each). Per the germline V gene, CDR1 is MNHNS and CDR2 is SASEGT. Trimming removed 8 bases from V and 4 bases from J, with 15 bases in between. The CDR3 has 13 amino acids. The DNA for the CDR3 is TGTGCCAGCGCGAGGGGGGACGAATACGAGCAGTACTTC. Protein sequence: CASARGDEYEQYF.

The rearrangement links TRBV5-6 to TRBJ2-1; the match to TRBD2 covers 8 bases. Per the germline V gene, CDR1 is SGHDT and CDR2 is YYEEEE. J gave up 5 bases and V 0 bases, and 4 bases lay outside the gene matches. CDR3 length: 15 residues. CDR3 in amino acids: CASSLAGGPDNEQFF. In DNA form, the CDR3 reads TGTGCCAGCAGCTTGGCGGGAGGGCCGGACAATGAGCAGTTCTTC. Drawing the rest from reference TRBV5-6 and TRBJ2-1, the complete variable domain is DAGVTQSPTHLIKTRGQQVTLRCSPKSGHDTVSWYQQALGQGPQFIFQYYEEEERQRGNFPDRFSGHQFPNYSSELNVNALLLGDSALYLCASSLAGGPDNEQFFGPGTRLTVL.

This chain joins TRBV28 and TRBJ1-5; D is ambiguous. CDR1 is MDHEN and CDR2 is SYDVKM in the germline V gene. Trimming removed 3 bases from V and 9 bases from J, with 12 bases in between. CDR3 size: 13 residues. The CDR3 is CASSFNSLGPQHF. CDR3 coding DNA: TGTGCCAGCAGTTTCAACAGCCTAGGGCCCCAGCATTTT.

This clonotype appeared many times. CDR3 DNA: TGTGCCAGCAGCTTAGCGGGGGCAAGGGAAAAACTGTTTTTT. This gives the protein CASSLAGAREKLFF. The chain couples TRBV7-2 to TRBJ1-4, with D perhaps matching TRBD1 (6 bases). This CDR3 has 14 amino acids. Germline V gene data show CDR1 as SGHTA and CDR2 as FQGNSA. The V end was cut by 0 bases, the J end by 8 bases, with 10 bases between.

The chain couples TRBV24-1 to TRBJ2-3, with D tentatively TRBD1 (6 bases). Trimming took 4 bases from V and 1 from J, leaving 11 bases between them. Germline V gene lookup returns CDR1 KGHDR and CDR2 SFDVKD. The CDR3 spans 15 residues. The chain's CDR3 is CATSEGDTRTDTQYF. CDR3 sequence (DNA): TGTGCCACCAGTGAAGGGGACACCCGCACAGATACGCAGTATTTT.

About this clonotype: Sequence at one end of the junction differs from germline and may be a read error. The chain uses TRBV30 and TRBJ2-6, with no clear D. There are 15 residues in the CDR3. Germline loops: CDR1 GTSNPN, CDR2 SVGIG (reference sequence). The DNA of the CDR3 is TGTGCCCGGAGTGGCCTGAACTCTGGGGCCAACGTCCTGACTTTC. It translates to CARSGLNSGANVLTF.

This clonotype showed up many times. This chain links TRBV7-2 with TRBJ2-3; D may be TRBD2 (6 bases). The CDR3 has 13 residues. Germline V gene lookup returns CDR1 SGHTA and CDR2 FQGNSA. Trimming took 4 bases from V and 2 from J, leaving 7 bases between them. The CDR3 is CASSWDFTDTQYF. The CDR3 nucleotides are TGTGCCAGCAGCTGGGACTTCACAGATACGCAGTATTTT.

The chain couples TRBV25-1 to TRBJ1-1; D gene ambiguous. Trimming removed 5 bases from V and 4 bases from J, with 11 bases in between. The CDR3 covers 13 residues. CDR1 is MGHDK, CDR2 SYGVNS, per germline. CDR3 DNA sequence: TGTGCCAGCAGTCCAAACAGCGCCACTGAAGCTTTCTTT. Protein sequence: CASSPNSATEAFF.

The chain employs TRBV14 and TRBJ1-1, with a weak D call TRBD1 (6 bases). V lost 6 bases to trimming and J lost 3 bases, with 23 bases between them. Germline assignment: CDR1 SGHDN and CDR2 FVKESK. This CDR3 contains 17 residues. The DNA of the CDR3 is TGTGCCAGCAGTTCCCTCGGAACGGGGGGCTTCGACACTGAAGCTTTCTTT. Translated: CASSSLGTGGFDTEAFF.

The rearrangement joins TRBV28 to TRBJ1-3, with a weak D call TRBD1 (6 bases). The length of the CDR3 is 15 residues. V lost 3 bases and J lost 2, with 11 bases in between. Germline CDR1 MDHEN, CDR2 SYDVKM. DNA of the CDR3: TGTGCCAGCAGTTTTCTAGGGGGTCCTGGAAACACCATATATTTT. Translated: CASSFLGGPGNTIYF.

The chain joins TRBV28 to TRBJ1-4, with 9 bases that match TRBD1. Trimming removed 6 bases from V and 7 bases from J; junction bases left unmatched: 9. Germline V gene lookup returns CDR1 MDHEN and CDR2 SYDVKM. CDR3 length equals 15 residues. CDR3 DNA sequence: TGTGCCAGCAGCCCGCCGGGGACAGGGAGTGAAAAACTGTTTTTT. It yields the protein CASSPPGTGSEKLFF.

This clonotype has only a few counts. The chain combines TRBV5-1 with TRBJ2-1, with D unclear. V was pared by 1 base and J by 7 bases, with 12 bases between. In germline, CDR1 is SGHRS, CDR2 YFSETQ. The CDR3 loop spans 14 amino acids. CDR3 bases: TGCGCCAGCAGCTTGAGGGCCCGCCCGAATGAGCAGTTCTTC. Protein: CASSLRARPNEQFF.

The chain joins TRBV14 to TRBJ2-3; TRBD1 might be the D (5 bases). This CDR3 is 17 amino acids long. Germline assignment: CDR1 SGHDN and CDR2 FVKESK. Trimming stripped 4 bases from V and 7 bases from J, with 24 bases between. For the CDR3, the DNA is TGTGCCAGCAGCCCCATGCAGGGAAGCGTCGGCCGTAATACGCAGTATTTT. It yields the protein CASSPMQGSVGRNTQYF.